A selection of T cell receptor beta chains follows, all from one sample in a study of blood T cell repertoires in COVID-19. The table came from immunoSEQ multiplex PCR; TCRdb's copy has only in-frame clones and leaves some out. Of hundreds of thousands of clones in the sample, around 87% were seen once. The source material was peripheral blood. Receptors originate from a woman in her forties or fifties who had recovered from COVID-19. Both conserved end residues are part of each CDR3. D genes are given only for firm matches. Clone size appears in some rows only: once, few, many, or a class for an expanded clone.

D,V,size,J,CDR3,DNA
.,TRBV28,once,TRBJ1-4,CASSLSAGEKLFF,TGTGCCAGCAGTTTGAGTGCGGGTGAAAAACTGTTTTTT
.,TRBV14,once,TRBJ1-6,CASSPIARELSSYNSPLHF,TGTGCCAGCAGCCCAATAGCCCGGGAACTGAGCTCCTATAATTCACCCCTCCACTTT
.,TRBV9,.,TRBJ1-4,CASSVDGGGVAEKLFF,TGTGCCAGCAGCGTAGATGGGGGAGGAGTGGCTGAAAAACTGTTTTTT
TRBD1,TRBV14,.,TRBJ2-5,CASSPRAGGLETQYF,TGTGCCAGCAGCCCCCGGGCAGGGGGCTTGGAGACCCAGTACTTC
TRBD1,TRBV27,.,TRBJ2-7,CATWRQGSSYEQYF,TGTGCCACGTGGAGACAGGGAAGCTCCTACGAGCAGTACTTC
TRBD2,TRBV5-6,.,TRBJ2-7,CASSMTSGAYEQYF,TGTGCCAGCAGCATGACTAGCGGAGCCTACGAGCAGTACTTC
TRBD1,TRBV4-3,.,TRBJ2-6,CASSKTGGFGANVLTF,TGCGCCAGCAGCAAGACAGGGGGCTTTGGGGCCAACGTCCTGACTTTC
TRBD1,TRBV2,.,TRBJ2-3,CASSPDRGPDTQYF,TGTGCCAGCAGTCCAGACAGGGGCCCAGATACGCAGTATTTT
TRBD2,TRBV7-2,.,TRBJ2-3,CASSSRGTSGTDTQYF,TGTGCCAGCAGCTCCCGAGGGACTAGCGGCACAGATACGCAGTATTTT
.,TRBV20-1,.,TRBJ2-1,CSARESNEQFF,TGCAGTGCTAGGGAGAGCAACGAGCAGTTCTTC
.,TRBV5-1,once,TRBJ2-5,CASSLAKIPAGETQYF,TGCGCCAGCAGCTTGGCCAAAATCCCTGCGGGAGAGACCCAGTACTTC
TRBD1,TRBV5-4,.,TRBJ2-7,CASSPGQANSYEQYF,TGTGCCAGCAGCCCGGGACAGGCTAACTCCTACGAGCAGTACTTC
.,TRBV3-1/TRBV3-2,few,TRBJ1-2,CASSQGSLYGYTF,TGTGCCAGCAGCCAAGGTTCACTCTATGGCTACACCTTC
TRBD2,TRBV7-9,.,TRBJ2-1,CASSPLGLAGGLGNEQFF,TGTGCCAGCAGCCCACTCGGACTAGCGGGGGGCCTTGGGAATGAGCAGTTCTTC
TRBD2,TRBV19,.,TRBJ2-7,CASRRTSGAEQYF,TGTGCCAGTAGGAGGACTAGCGGGGCCGAGCAGTACTTC
.,TRBV27,.,TRBJ1-2,CASSSGGYGYTF,TGTGCCAGCAGTTCCGGCGGATATGGCTACACCTTC
.,TRBV5-1,.,TRBJ1-1,CASSLGLNRVGEAFF,TGCGCCAGCAGCTTGGGACTGAACAGGGTGGGTGAAGCTTTCTTT
TRBD2,TRBV6-2/TRBV6-3,.,TRBJ2-1,CASSYSLAGDSYNEQFF,TGTGCCAGCAGTTACTCTCTAGCGGGAGACTCCTACAATGAGCAGTTCTTC
.,TRBV12-3/TRBV12-4,.,TRBJ1-4,CASSFREGKLFF,TGTGCCAGCAGTTTCAGGGAGGGAAAACTGTTTTTT
TRBD2,TRBV5-4,.,TRBJ2-7,CASSSGGRTYEQYF,TGTGCCAGCAGCTCGGGAGGAAGAACCTACGAGCAGTACTTC
.,TRBV6-5,.,TRBJ2-3,CASSSYLTDTQYF,TGTGCCAGCAGTTCCTATCTCACAGATACGCAGTATTTT
TRBD1,TRBV18,.,TRBJ1-2,CASSPQQGENYGYTF,TGTGCCAGCTCACCACAACAGGGGGAGAACTATGGCTACACCTTC
TRBD1,TRBV7-9,.,TRBJ2-7,CASSLQSLGQTTYEQYF,TGTGCCAGCAGCTTACAATCCTTGGGACAGACAACCTACGAGCAGTACTTC
.,TRBV6-5,.,TRBJ1-1,CASSFSPARPEAFF,TGTGCCAGCAGTTTCAGCCCGGCGAGGCCTGAAGCTTTCTTT
.,TRBV28,.,TRBJ2-1,CATLSRDTNNEQFF,TGTGCCACCTTAAGTCGGGACACTAACAATGAGCAGTTCTTC
TRBD2,TRBV27,.,TRBJ2-5,CATARLAGGGETQYF,TGTGCTACAGCCCGACTAGCGGGGGGTGGGGAGACCCAGTACTTC
.,TRBV11-2,.,TRBJ1-4,CASRPGLNEKLFF,TGTGCCAGCAGACCGGGACTCAATGAAAAACTGTTTTTT
.,TRBV28,.,TRBJ1-2,CASSLPGARDGYGYTF,TGTGCCAGCAGTTTACCAGGGGCCAGGGATGGGTATGGCTACACCTTC
.,TRBV7-6,.,TRBJ2-5,CASGEETQYF,TGTGCCAGCGGGGAGGAGACCCAGTACTTC
.,TRBV25-1,.,TRBJ1-2,CASSIGYGYTF,TGTGCCAGCAGTATCGGCTATGGCTACACCTTC
.,TRBV11-2,.,TRBJ2-5,CASSFGREETQYF,TGTGCCAGCAGCTTTGGCAGGGAAGAGACCCAGTACTTC
TRBD1,TRBV6-5,.,TRBJ1-6,CATRQGQGNSPLHF,TGTGCCACCCGACAGGGACAGGGCAATTCACCCCTCCACTTT
TRBD1,TRBV28,.,TRBJ1-5,CASSSPGQGGNQPQHF,TGTGCCAGCAGTTCTCCGGGACAGGGGGGAAATCAGCCCCAGCATTTT
TRBD1,TRBV19,.,TRBJ1-5,CASSPGQGSGQPQHF,TGTGCCAGTAGTCCAGGACAGGGTTCTGGTCAGCCCCAGCATTTT
TRBD1,TRBV5-1,.,TRBJ2-7,CASSPIPGDRGQSEQYF,TGCGCCAGCAGCCCAATCCCGGGGGACAGGGGGCAGTCCGAGCAGTACTTC
TRBD1,TRBV30,.,TRBJ1-1,CAWSVSGGVGTEAFF,TGTGCCTGGAGTGTCTCAGGGGGCGTGGGCACTGAAGCTTTCTTT
.,TRBV5-5,.,TRBJ1-6,CASSLEETLSPLHF,TGTGCCAGCAGCTTGGAGGAGACCCTGTCACCCCTCCACTTT
TRBD2,TRBV7-2,.,TRBJ2-2,CASSLAGGTGELFF,TGTGCCAGCAGCTTAGCGGGGGGGACCGGGGAGCTGTTTTTT
.,TRBV6-5,.,TRBJ2-1,CASSRPSVSYNEQFF,TGTGCCAGCAGTCGTCCTAGCGTATCCTACAATGAGCAGTTCTTC
.,TRBV5-1,.,TRBJ2-1,CASSSRDTKYNEQFF,TGCGCCAGCAGCTCCAGGGACACCAAATACAATGAGCAGTTCTTC
.,TRBV14,.,TRBJ2-3,CASRARGPDTQYF,TGTGCCAGCAGGGCGCGGGGCCCAGATACGCAGTATTTT
.,TRBV21-1,.,TRBJ2-1,CASSGLAYNEQFF,TGTGCCAGCAGCGGACTAGCCTACAATGAGCAGTTCTTC
TRBD1,TRBV19,.,TRBJ2-5,CASRGQGDQTQYF,TGTGCCAGTAGGGGACAGGGGGATCAGACCCAGTACTTC
.,TRBV20-1,.,TRBJ2-2,CSASSPLNTGELFF,TGCAGTGCTAGTTCCCCCCTGAACACCGGGGAGCTGTTTTTT
TRBD2,TRBV29-1,.,TRBJ2-7,CSVEDSGGIYEQYF,TGCAGCGTTGAAGATAGCGGGGGAATCTACGAGCAGTACTTC
TRBD1,TRBV3-1/TRBV3-2,.,TRBJ1-2,CASSTPGQGAYGYTF,TGTGCCAGCAGCACCCCGGGACAGGGGGCCTATGGCTACACCTTC
.,TRBV18,.,TRBJ1-1,CASSSTRVNTEAFF,TGTGCCAGCTCATCGACTAGGGTGAACACTGAAGCTTTCTTT
.,TRBV28,once,TRBJ2-7,CASTSSGLEYF,TGTGCCAGCACCTCCAGCGGGTTGGAGTACTTC
TRBD1,TRBV28,.,TRBJ2-5,CASSLLTGNQETQYF,TGTGCCAGCAGTTTATTGACAGGGAACCAAGAGACCCAGTACTTC
.,TRBV19,.,TRBJ1-1,CASSIGYTEAFF,TGTGCCAGTAGTATTGGCTACACTGAAGCTTTCTTT
.,TRBV29-1,.,TRBJ2-6,CSVENSGANVLTF,TGCAGCGTCGAGAACTCTGGGGCCAACGTCCTGACTTTC
.,TRBV7-9,.,TRBJ2-2,CASSKALSGTGELFF,TGTGCCAGCAGCAAAGCACTGTCGGGCACCGGGGAGCTGTTTTTT
TRBD2,TRBV10-1,.,TRBJ2-3,CASSESGLAGARDTQYF,TGCGCCAGCAGTGAGTCTGGACTAGCGGGGGCAAGAGATACGCAGTATTTT
.,TRBV27,few,TRBJ1-1,CASSLSFTRVNTEAFF,TGTGCCAGCAGTTTATCCTTCACTCGAGTGAACACTGAAGCTTTCTTT
.,TRBV2,.,TRBJ1-6,CASTGGARGSPLHF,TGTGCCAGCACGGGGGGGGCCAGGGGTTCACCCCTCCACTTT
TRBD2,TRBV19,.,TRBJ2-1,CASSYTSGRDEQFF,TGTGCCAGTAGTTATACTAGCGGACGCGATGAGCAGTTCTTC
TRBD1,TRBV5-6,.,TRBJ2-7,CASSGTGGPYEQYF,TGTGCCAGCAGTGGGACAGGGGGTCCCTACGAGCAGTACTTC
TRBD2,TRBV7-2,.,TRBJ2-2,CASSELAGGHGELFF,TGTGCCAGCAGCGAACTAGCGGGGGGGCACGGGGAGCTGTTTTTT
.,TRBV7-9,.,TRBJ2-2,CASSHHRDHTGELFF,TGTGCCAGCAGCCACCACAGGGACCACACCGGGGAGCTGTTTTTT
TRBD2,TRBV6-2/TRBV6-3,once,TRBJ2-3,CASSYAGGRDTQYF,TGTGCCAGCAGTTATGCGGGAGGGAGGGATACGCAGTATTTT